Given below is one T cell receptor beta chain in context. This receptor's antigen is unknown. No quality values exist for individual bases; no much larger clone is one base distant. The data stem from a study of cytomegalovirus exposure and HLA in healthy donors (dated by TCRdb to about 2017). Background for the entire study: According to a later analysis, one platform produced both the 110 or so validation repertoires and the roughly 650 repertoires of the first cohort. The study was designed to test whether signatures of past pathogen exposure could be identified by cataloging public T cell receptors. Along with the approximately 620-subject first cohort, a separate validation cohort of about 110 different subjects was used. To predict cytomegalovirus infection status, the study brought together high-throughput TCR immunosequencing, statistical association of individual TCRs with disease status, and machine learning. Findings and caveats that apply to the study as a whole: The study listed 150 to 200 TCR beta chains as associated with cytomegalovirus. Most TCR sequences were observed very rarely across donors, whereas some public TCRs were present in many individuals. Cytomegalovirus status was reported to be diagnosed by the classifier with high specificity and sensitivity in both the original and validation cohorts. It was suggested by the authors that the approach could potentially be generalized to other disease states and immunological phenotypes. Subsequent analysis determined that TCRs grouped into clusters in the first cohort also showed a tendency toward co-occurrence across the roughly 120 validation repertoires, and 94% of cluster scores exceeded 0. The validation cohort had no HLA typing available for a later analysis, so co-occurrence within that cohort was assessed over all 110 or so repertoires. In vitro tests confirmed that three of the cytomegalovirus-associated TCR beta chains recognize cytomegalovirus antigens.

According to the germline V gene, CDR1 reads MGHDK and CDR2 reads SYGVNS. CDR3 length: 14 amino acids, cysteine to phenylalanine. Kept here is only the CDR3 DNA, which spans 42 bases and is read in frame from base 1. A distance of 6 bases separates the germline ends of V and J, which lose 0 bases and 1 base respectively. The donors belonged to the validation cohort of over a hundred subjects, which was separate from the approximately 700-subject first cohort. Receptor libraries were prepared by the immunoSEQ multiplex PCR assay. As for how the authors treated the data: To diagnose cytomegalovirus status from the catalog of TCR beta chain sequences, a statistical classification framework was built. TCRdb limited this immuneACCESS table to in-frame rearrangements with V and J called. A share of clones is missing; checked studies link under half to unresolved V genes, and the rest is unexplained. The V and J calls and clone size come from that table; D and trimming were worked out from the DNA. The sample table holds roughly 70,000 clones, of which around 97% were seen once. The ten top clones hold 2% to 2.5% of the sample.

This receptor chain uses TRBV25-1 and TRBJ1-1; the D gene lacks a confident call. This receptor was identified in a man aged 18 to 30 in good health and CMV-seronegative. The sequencing input was PBMCs. The bases read TGTGCCAGCAGTGAATACGGTCAGAACACTGAAGCTTTCTTT. It translates as CASSEYGQNTEAFF.